This T cell receptor beta chain was recorded in a study of blood T cell repertoires in COVID-19 (dated by TCRdb to the early 2020s). About the full investigation: The collaborator samples originated in the United States, Italy and Spain and spanned the acute and convalescent phases of COVID-19. The material from the prospective study consisted of cDNA or gDNA derived from T cells, B-cell-depleted T cells, or PBMCs. Deeply sampled blood TCRbeta repertoires from subjects exposed to, actively infected with, or recovered from COVID-19 were included in the dataset. The repertoires were released in a freely available public database intended as a resource for research on the immune response to SARS-CoV-2. Samples were obtained from the ongoing ImmuneRACE study (first 160 participants) and from 1,254 subjects provided by 6 global collaborators. A de-identified subject ID, COVID-19 status, age in years and sex were almost always included in the sample metadata. HLA class I and class II types, where available, came from metadata supplied by the sample provider rather than from assay-based typing.

Each collaborating institution followed its own protocols to collect whole blood in K2EDTA tubes. For TCRbeta analysis, collaborator samples were shipped as frozen whole blood, as isolated PBMCs, or as DNA extracted from either sample type. The immunoSEQ Assay, a bias-controlled multiplex PCR, was used to amplify TCRbeta CDR3 regions from genomic DNA. Under the source paper's analysis protocol: Within the assay, amplification of reference gene primers was used to estimate how many nucleated cells each sample contained. To quantify the absolute abundance of each unique TCRbeta CDR3 rearrangement, sequence reads were collapsed and filtered. For each sample, productive Simpson clonality was calculated as the square root of Simpson's diversity index over productive rearrangements. What TCRdb holds here is the immuneACCESS table cut down to in-frame rearrangements. Part of the clones is not present; checked against another copy, under half of the missing clones reflect an unresolved V gene, and the others are unexplained. V and J calls and clone size are those listed in that table; D and trimming were worked out from the DNA. The sample yields 90,000 or so clones; about 82% were counted once. The top ten clonotypes cover under 8.5% of the sample.

CDR1 and CDR2, per the germline V gene, are SGDLS and YYNGEE. CDR3 length: 16 amino acids, cysteine to phenylalanine. Only the CDR3 region is kept as DNA, spanning 48 bases read in frame from base 1. Germline trimming: 4 bases from V, 4 bases from J; junction bases outside gene matches: 12. General findings and caveats noted by the study authors: The quantity of clinical and demographic metadata differed by source and by participant and was supplied without curation.

This clone has only a few counts. No cognate antigen has been identified for it. No qualities accompany the bases; no much larger clone lies one base away. The sequenced sample consisted of peripheral blood. The TCR comes from a man in his forties or fifties with active COVID-19. The sequence joins TRBV9 to TRBJ2-7; TRBD2 aligns with 9 central bases. The CDR3 region reads CASSLNDGAGGYEQYF. The nucleotides read TGTGCCAGCAGCCTCAACGACGGGGCGGGAGGGTACGAGCAGTACTTC.